This T cell receptor beta chain comes out of a study of draining lymph node invasion in breast cancer (TCRdb year 2020). With respect to the entire study: Nodal metastasis was diagnosed by histology and cytokeratin immunohistochemistry, and confirmation was obtained by EpCAM/CD45 flow cytometry. In a separate targeted assay, bulk TCR-beta CDR3 sequencing compared sorted memory regulatory T cells and memory conventional CD4 T cells across breast cancer tissues. Matched non-invaded and tumor-invaded tumor-draining lymph nodes plus the primary tumor were contributed by each patient, with both Treg and Tconv subsets profiled. The separate targeted TCR sequencing included lymph nodes from five patients, and primary tumors were also sequenced for three of those five patients. The investigation overall reported the following: Data could not resolve whether Treg conversion occurred in a given organ or whether converted Tregs recirculated between nodes and tumor. Across all tissues in the targeted TCR-seq data, Tregs appeared to be more clonally expanded than Tconvs, and both subsets showed lower diversity in tumor than in lymph nodes. Detection of some of the top 100 tumor clones in both invaded and non-invaded nodes suggests recirculation between tumor and draining nodes. Per tissue, roughly 12-25% of Treg TCRs were found to be shared with Tconvs, and this sharing was interpreted as suggesting peripheral Treg induction. Tracking the tumor top-100 clones was possible in just a couple of patients. TCRs shared between Treg and Tconv subsets were regarded as suggestive, but not proof, of a common clonal origin.

This clonotype qualifies as large (0.1 to 1%). Its antigen is unknown. Base-call qualities are not available, and no considerably larger clone is one nucleotide away. The CDR3 measures 16 amino acids from cysteine to phenylalanine. Just CDR3 DNA is preserved here, 48 bases in frame from base 1. The germline V gene sets CDR1 to KGHSH and CDR2 to LQKENI. Relative to germline, V is missing 6 bases and J is missing 8 bases, with 15 bases of the junction outside any gene match. The library was prepared using bulk RNA-seq. Sequencing was carried out with an Illumina HiSeq 2500. Under the source paper's analysis protocol: CDR3 sequences in the separate targeted TCR-seq dataset were extracted from raw reads and quantified using MiXCR version 2.1.5 with default parameters. TCR-beta clones in the separate targeted TCR-seq dataset were defined according to the combination of V gene, J gene and CDR3 sequence. In the separate targeted TCR-seq dataset, clones with fewer than three counts were removed, then only the 90% most strongly expressed clones per sample were retained. In the separate targeted TCR-seq dataset, Treg-Tconv overlap was calculated per tissue as the number of shared clones divided by the total number of Treg clones, multiplied by 100. TCRdb reprocessed the public reads (quality trimming at Q25 with fastp, clone calling with MiXCR) and kept in-frame beta chains. Each entry is one CDR3 protein sequence, shown with its most common DNA and genes. TCRdb, rather than the study authors, made the V and J calls. In all, the sample holds about 3,100 distinct CDR3 sequences, and around 50% of those were seen once. In total, the top ten clones hold more than 3% of the sample.

For memory regulatory T cells, the sort was based on CD4+ CD45RA- CD25high cells. Whether a tumor-draining lymph node counted as invaded or non-invaded depended on the presence or absence of metastatic tumor cells. Before staining and sorting, a Miltenyi Pan T Cell isolation kit was used to pre-enrich the T cells. Primary tumors were characterized by immunohistochemistry for estrogen receptor, progesterone receptor, HER2 and Ki-67. Within a few hours after surgery, fresh surgical tissue was processed by cutting the tissue into small fragments. Tissue fragments were enzymatically digested with Liberase TL plus DNase for less than 25 minutes and filtered through a 40-micrometer strainer. After DAPI live/dead staining, cells were sorted on a BD FACS Aria II, reaching about 98-99% purity. Sorted cells were lysed in TCL buffer, and RNA was purified with a Norgen Single Cell RNA purification kit including DNase treatment.

The TCR was taken from a female donor with luminal breast cancer. The sequence is built from TRBV18 and TRBJ2-1, with 8 central nucleotides matching TRBD2. Sample: sorted memory Tregs from a lymph node. Explained via the paper, the cell subset or site label denotes: CD45RA-negative sorted CD4+ T cells (memory Tconv or effector/memory Treg). The CDR3 protein sequence reads: CASSPSGGGTRDEQFF. The nucleotide sequence is given as TGTGCCAGCTCCCCCTCCGGCGGGGGGACGCGGGATGAGCAGTTCTTC.